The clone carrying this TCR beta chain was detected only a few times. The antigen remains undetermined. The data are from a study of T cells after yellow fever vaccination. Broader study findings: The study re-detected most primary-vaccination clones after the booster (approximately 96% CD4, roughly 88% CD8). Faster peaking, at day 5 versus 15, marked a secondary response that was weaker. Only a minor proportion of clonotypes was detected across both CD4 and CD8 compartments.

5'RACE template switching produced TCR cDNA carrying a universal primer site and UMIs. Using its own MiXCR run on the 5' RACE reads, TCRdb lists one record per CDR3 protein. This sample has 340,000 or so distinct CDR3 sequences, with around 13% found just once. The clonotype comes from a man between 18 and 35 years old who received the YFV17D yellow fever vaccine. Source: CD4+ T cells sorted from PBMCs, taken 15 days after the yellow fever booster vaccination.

The CDR3 coding sequence is TGTGCCAGCAGCATCCTCAGGGGGCTTGGAAACACCATATATTTT. Residues: CASSILRGLGNTIYF. The chain is built from TRBV12-3 or TRBV12-4 and TRBJ1-3; 8 bases are shared with TRBD1. This CDR3 contains 15 residues. The V gene end was trimmed by 6 bases and the J gene end by 3 bases; junction bases not matched to a gene: 7.